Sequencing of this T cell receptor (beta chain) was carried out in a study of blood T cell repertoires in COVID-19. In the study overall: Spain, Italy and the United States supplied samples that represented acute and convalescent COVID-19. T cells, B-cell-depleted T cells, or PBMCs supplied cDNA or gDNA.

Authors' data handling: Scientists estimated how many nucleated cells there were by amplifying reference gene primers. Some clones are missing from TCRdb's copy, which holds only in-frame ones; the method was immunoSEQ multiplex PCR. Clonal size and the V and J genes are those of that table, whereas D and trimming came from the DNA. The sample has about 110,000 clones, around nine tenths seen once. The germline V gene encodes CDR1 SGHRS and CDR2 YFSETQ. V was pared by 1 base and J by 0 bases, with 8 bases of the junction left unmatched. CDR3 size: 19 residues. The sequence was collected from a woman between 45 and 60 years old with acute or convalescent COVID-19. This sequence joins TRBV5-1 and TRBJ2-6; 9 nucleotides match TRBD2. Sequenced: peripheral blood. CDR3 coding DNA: TGCGCCAGCAGCTTGATAAGTAGCGGGAGCTTCTCTGGGGCCAACGTCCTGACTTTC. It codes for CASSLISSGSFSGANVLTF.